These 27 T cell receptor beta chains came from one sample sequenced in a study of control samples from healthy donors and cancer patients. Repertoires were generated with immunoSEQ multiplex PCR, while TCRdb's copy carries only in-frame clones and drops some. Of approximately 94,000 clones in the sample, approximately 90% were seen once. The sequencing input was blood. The receptors originated from a woman aged 30 to 39 in good health.

The chain recombines TRBV19 with TRBJ1-1; D may be TRBD1 (6 bases). Germline V gene lookup returns CDR1 LNHDA and CDR2 SQIVND (reference sequence). Trimming took off 4 bases at V and 6 bases at J, with 24 bases between the two ends. This CDR3 has 17 residues. As DNA, the CDR3 is TGTGCCAGTAGTAGCCGTATTAACAGGGTGAGTGGCGCTGAAGCTTTCTTT. This sequence encodes CASSSRINRVSGAEAFF.

The chain has TRBV16 and TRBJ2-3; 9 nucleotides align to TRBD2. With V trimmed by 4 bases and J by 3 bases, 11 bases remained unmatched. Germline V gives CDR1 KGHSY, CDR2 FQNENV. The CDR3 is 17 amino acids. The CDR3 nucleotides read TGTGCCAGCAGCCCGTTCGGTAGCGGGGGCCCAACAGATACGCAGTATTTT. Translation gives CASSPFGSGGPTDTQYF.

The rearrangement uses TRBV6-5 and TRBJ1-2; D gene ambiguous. The CDR3 totals 14 residues. Germline V gene data show CDR1 as MNHEY and CDR2 as SVGAGI. V dropped 6 bases and J dropped 8 bases, with 19 bases sitting between them. CDR3 coding DNA: TGTGCCAGCAGGTCCCGGCCCCTCGAAGGGGGCTACACCTTC. It translates to CASRSRPLEGGYTF.

The CDR3 nucleotides are TGCGCCAGCAGTGAAGGCGGGCCCATGGGCACTGAAGCTTTCTTT. Its translation: CASSEGGPMGTEAFF. This chain links TRBV10-1 with TRBJ1-1; D is uncertain. The V gene's germline CDR1 is WNHNN and CDR2 SYGVQD (reference sequence). The V end was cut by 3 bases, the J end by 4 bases, with 15 bases between. The CDR3 sequence is 15 residues long.

The gene calls are TRBV6-4 and TRBJ2-3; possible D gene TRBD2, 7 bases. CDR3 length equals 15 residues. Germline V gives CDR1 MRHNA, CDR2 SNTAGT. The germline V and J ends were trimmed by 0 bases and 4 bases, with 11 bases remaining between them. The CDR3 DNA is TGTGCCAGCAGTGACTCCTGGGGGGGCCCAGATACGCAGTATTTT. Its translation: CASSDSWGGPDTQYF.

The genes are TRBV9 and TRBJ2-2; D ambiguous. V shed 4 bases and J shed 8 bases, with 15 bases lying between them. Germline values: CDR1 SGDLS, CDR2 YYNGEE. The CDR3 has 14 residues. The CDR3 DNA is TGTGCCAGCAGCCCATCCCCCGGCGTGGGGGAGCTGTTTTTT. Its protein is CASSPSPGVGELFF.

The chain couples TRBV12-3 or TRBV12-4 to TRBJ1-6, with D tentatively TRBD1 (5 bases). Trimming removed 6 bases at V and 7 bases at J, with 10 bases between. This CDR3 is built from 13 residues. The CDR3 nucleotides read TGTGCCAGCAGCTTCGAGGGGAATTCACCCCTCCACTTT. Translating it yields CASSFEGNSPLHF.

V gene TRBV5-4 combines with J gene TRBJ2-3, with 9 bases fitting TRBD2. The ends lost 2 bases at V and 8 bases at J; junction bases unmatched: 9. This CDR3 contains 15 residues. CDR1 SGHNT and CDR2 YYREEE come from the germline V gene (reference sequence). CDR3 bases: TGTGCCAGCAGCTTTGGAGCGGGAGGCAAGGGTACGCAGTATTTT. It codes for CASSFGAGGKGTQYF.

This chain uses TRBV2 with TRBJ1-6; D not resolved. Per the germline V gene, CDR1 is SNHLY and CDR2 is FYNNEI. The V end was cut by 2 bases, the J end by 9 bases, with 14 bases between. The length of the CDR3 is 15 residues. As DNA, the CDR3 is TGTGCCAGCAGTGAAAGCCGACGGTTCACTTCACCCCTCCACTTT. Its translation is CASSESRRFTSPLHF.

The chain's CDR3 is CASSPGGNEAFF. The CDR3 DNA is TGTGCCAGCAGTCCAGGGGGGAATGAAGCTTTCTTT. The gene calls are TRBV12-3 or TRBV12-4 and TRBJ1-1; 7 bases align to TRBD1. This CDR3 comprises 12 residues. After removal of 5 bases from V and 7 bases from J, the junction contained 4 bases not matched to a gene.

The gene calls are TRBV19 and TRBJ2-1, with 7 positions matching TRBD2. CDR3 size: 18 residues. Germline CDR1 and CDR2: LNHDA and SQIVND (reference sequence). With V trimmed by 4 bases and J by 2 bases, 14 bases remained unmatched. CDR3 residues: CASSRMVSDGTTYNEQFF. The DNA of the CDR3 is TGTGCCAGTAGTAGAATGGTGTCGGACGGGACTACCTACAATGAGCAGTTCTTC.

The J gene is TRBJ2-3, the V gene TRBV30; 8 bases map to TRBD2. The CDR3 has 15 residues. With 2 bases clipped from V and 2 bases from J, the junction kept 6 bases outside the gene matches. Germline CDR1 is GTSNPN and CDR2 is SVGIG (reference sequence). CDR3 protein: CAWSIFSGATDTQYF. Here the CDR3 DNA reads TGTGCCTGGAGTATCTTTAGCGGGGCCACAGATACGCAGTATTTT.

The V call is TRBV3-1 (or the pseudogene TRBV3-2), the J call TRBJ2-7; D gene ambiguous. Germline CDR1 and CDR2: LGHDT and YNNKEL (reference sequence). The CDR3 runs to 14 residues. Trimming pared 3 bases from V and 0 bases from J, leaving 9 bases between. In DNA, the CDR3 is TGTGCCAGCAGCCAGGGCAGCGTCTCCTACGAGCAGTACTTC. Translation gives CASSQGSVSYEQYF.

This chain joins TRBV28 and TRBJ2-7, with TRBD1 matching over 9 bases. The CDR3 runs to 14 residues. Trimming took 6 bases from V and 5 from J; bases not matched to a gene: 8. Germline CDR1 reads MDHEN; CDR2 reads SYDVKM. CDR3 sequence reads: CASRAGTGFHEQYF. CDR3 nucleotide sequence: TGTGCCAGCAGGGCCGGGACAGGGTTCCACGAGCAGTACTTC.

The gene calls are TRBV11-2 and TRBJ2-2, with D maybe TRBD1 (5 bases). Per germline, CDR1 SGHAT and CDR2 FQNNGV. CDR3 length: 13 residues. V shed 3 bases and J shed 4 bases, with 6 bases lying between them. As DNA, the CDR3 is TGTGCCAGCAGCTTTACAGGCACCGGGGAGCTGTTTTTT. It codes for CASSFTGTGELFF.

With regard to this clone: Within the sample, other DNA sequences also encode this same CDR3. V is TRBV27 and J is TRBJ2-7; possibly TRBD1 or TRBD2 for D (5 bases each). The germline CDR1 and CDR2 sequences are MNHEY and SMNVEV (reference sequence). The CDR3 has 14 amino acids. Between the trimmed V and J ends, which lost 1 base and 3 bases, there was a span of 10 bases. In DNA form, the CDR3 reads TGTGCCAGCAGTTTATGGGGGACCGGCTACGAGCAGTACTTC. Its protein product is CASSLWGTGYEQYF.

This chain connects TRBV2 to TRBJ2-2; D is undetermined. Germline V lookup: CDR1 SNHLY, CDR2 FYNNEI. Trimming stripped 6 bases from V and 6 bases from J, with 5 bases between. CDR3 length: 11 amino acids. The CDR3 here is CASRVAGELFF. DNA for the CDR3: TGTGCCAGCAGGGTTGCCGGGGAGCTGTTTTTT.

The V call is TRBV15, the J call TRBJ1-2; D might be TRBD1 (5 bases). CDR1 is LNHNV, CDR2 YYDKDF, per germline (reference sequence). The CDR3 is 15 residues long. Trimming pared 4 bases from V and 3 bases from J, leaving 15 bases between. The CDR3 nucleotides read TGTGCCACCAGCACAGCAATCACAGGCCACTATGGCTACACCTTC. It translates to CATSTAITGHYGYTF.

V gene TRBV28 combines with J gene TRBJ1-6; tentative D call: TRBD1 (6 bases). Germline V gene lookup returns CDR1 MDHEN and CDR2 SYDVKM. This CDR3 is 15 amino acids long. The ends were cut back, 7 bases at V and 5 bases at J, with 15 bases in the middle. In DNA, the CDR3 is TGTGCCAGCAACCCCGCCAGGGGCAATAATTCACCCCTCCACTTT. Encoded protein: CASNPARGNNSPLHF.

V gene TRBV5-4 combines with J gene TRBJ2-7, with D possibly TRBD1 on 6 matching bases. Germline V gene lookup returns CDR1 SGHNT and CDR2 YYREEE (reference sequence). This CDR3 is 15 amino acids long. V gave up 5 bases and J gave up 2 bases, with 17 bases separating them. CDR3 in amino acids: CASSFTRGGTYEQYF. CDR3 in DNA: TGTGCCAGCAGTTTTACTAGAGGGGGAACCTACGAGCAGTACTTC.

CDR3 sequence reads: CASSFKQGTPQHF. DNA for the CDR3: TGTGCCAGCAGCTTTAAGCAGGGAACGCCCCAGCATTTT. The chain carries TRBV11-1 and TRBJ1-5, with TRBD1 as a possible D gene (5 bases). Germline V gene data show CDR1 as SGHAT and CDR2 as FQDESV (reference sequence). The CDR3 runs 13 residues. V was clipped by 3 bases and J by 9 bases, with 12 bases between them.

CDR3 region: CASSFRGPQFTDTQYF. The CDR3 coding sequence is TGCGCCAGCAGCTTTCGGGGGCCTCAATTCACAGATACGCAGTATTTT. The chain combines TRBV5-1 with TRBJ2-3; either TRBD1 or TRBD2 may fit D (6 bases each). Germline V CDR1 and CDR2: SGHRS, YFSETQ. There are 16 residues in the CDR3. Trimming left V 2 bases short and J 2 bases short, with 15 bases between. Full variable domain (rest looked up from reference TRBV5-1 and TRBJ2-3): KAGVTQTPRYLIKTRGQQVTLSCSPISGHRSVSWYQQTPGQGLQFLFEYFSETQRNKGNFPGRFSGRQFSNSRSEMNVSTLELGDSALYLCASSFRGPQFTDTQYFGPGTRLTVL.

This clone was recorded only once. Here the CDR3 reads CAISEQGNTEAFF. For the CDR3, the DNA is TGTGCCATCAGTGAACAGGGGAACACTGAAGCTTTCTTT. This chain uses TRBV10-3 with TRBJ1-1; D is possibly TRBD1 (6 bases). Germline V gene data show CDR1 as ENHRY and CDR2 as SYGVKD. Trimming stripped 3 bases from V and 1 base from J, with 6 bases between. This CDR3 is 13 amino acids long.

By share, this clone ranks as medium-sized (0.01 to 0.1%). The chain employs TRBV18 and TRBJ2-7; TRBD2 agrees at 8 bases. This CDR3 is built from 14 residues. Germline V lookup: CDR1 KGHSH, CDR2 LQKENI. After removal of 3 bases from V and 3 bases from J, the junction contained 4 bases not matched to a gene. The CDR3 sequence is CASSPLSGSYEQYF. For the CDR3, the DNA is TGTGCCAGCTCACCCCTCAGCGGGAGCTACGAGCAGTACTTC. Filled out from reference TRBV18 and TRBJ2-7, the complete variable domain reads NAGVMQNPRHLVRRRGQEARLRCSPMKGHSHVYWYRQLPEEGLKFMVYLQKENIIDESGMPKERFSAEFPKEGPSILRIQQVVRGDSAAYFCASSPLSGSYEQYFGPGTRLTVT.

The chain carries TRBV5-1 and TRBJ1-1, with 7 positions matching TRBD1. The germline gives CDR1 SGHRS, CDR2 YFSETQ. This CDR3 is built from 14 residues. J was trimmed by 1 base and V by 3 bases; bases with no gene match: 3. The CDR3: CASSSQGGNTEAFF. Here the CDR3 DNA reads TGCGCCAGCAGCTCCCAGGGGGGGAACACTGAAGCTTTCTTT.

The CDR3, as DNA: TGCAGTGCTAGTTTCCCGGGGGTCACAGATACGCAGTATTTT. Encoded protein: CSASFPGVTDTQYF. The genes are TRBV20-1 and TRBJ2-3; TRBD2 might be the D (6 bases). Germline V gene sequence: CDR1 DFQATT, CDR2 SNEGSKA (reference sequence). The length of the CDR3 is 14 residues. Trimming left V 3 bases short and J 2 bases short, with 12 bases between.

The chain combines TRBV28 with TRBJ1-5, with 9 bases fitting TRBD1. Germline V gene sequence: CDR1 MDHEN, CDR2 SYDVKM. The J segment lost 7 bases and the V segment lost 3 bases, leaving 16 bases of the junction unmatched. The CDR3 runs to 18 residues. CDR3: CASSFITGQGVQGQPQHF. The CDR3 DNA follows: TGTGCCAGCAGTTTCATCACGGGACAGGGTGTCCAAGGGCAGCCCCAGCATTTT.